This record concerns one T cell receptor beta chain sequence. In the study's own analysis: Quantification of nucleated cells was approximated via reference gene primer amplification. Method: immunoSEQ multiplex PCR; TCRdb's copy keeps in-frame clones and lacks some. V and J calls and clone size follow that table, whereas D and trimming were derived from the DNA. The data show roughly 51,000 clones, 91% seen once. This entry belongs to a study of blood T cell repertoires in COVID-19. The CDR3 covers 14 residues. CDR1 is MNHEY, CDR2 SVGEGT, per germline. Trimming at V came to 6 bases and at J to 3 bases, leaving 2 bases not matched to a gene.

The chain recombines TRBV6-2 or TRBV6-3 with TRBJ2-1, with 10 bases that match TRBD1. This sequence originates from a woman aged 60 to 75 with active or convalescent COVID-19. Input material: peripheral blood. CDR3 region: CASSRDRGYNEQFF. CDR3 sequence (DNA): TGTGCCAGCAGCCGGGACAGGGGCTACAATGAGCAGTTCTTC.